The T cell receptor (beta chain) under discussion was sequenced for a study of blood T cell repertoires in COVID-19. About the study: PBMCs, B-cell-depleted T cells, or T cells were the source of the cDNA or gDNA that made up the material.

The V and J ends lost 3 bases and 8 bases, in that order; junction bases with no gene match: 3. In germline, CDR1 is SGDLS, CDR2 YYNGEE. The CDR3 consists of 14 residues. Grouping used clinical history reported by participants in a survey and questionnaire. Some clones are missing from TCRdb's copy, which holds only in-frame ones; the method was immunoSEQ multiplex PCR. The sample shows about 480,000 clones, roughly 90% of them seen only once. V usage is TRBV9 and J usage is TRBJ2-1; TRBD2 aligns across 12 bases. This clonotype originated in a woman aged 35 to 49 who had recovered from COVID-19. Input material: PBMCs or T cells enriched from blood (not recorded which). CDR3 bases: TGTGCCAGCAGCGCGACTAGCGGGAGCGATGAGCAGTTCTTC. Its protein is CASSATSGSDEQFF.